This TCR beta chain was retrieved from a study of blood T cell repertoires in COVID-19. This CDR3 comprises 15 residues. V was shortened by 6 bases and J by 5 bases, with 14 bases between the two germline ends. CDR1 and CDR2 from the germline V gene are SGHDN and FVKESK. The table came from immunoSEQ multiplex PCR; TCRdb's copy has only in-frame clones and leaves some out. The data contain some 350,000 clones, about 83% of them singletons. Sequencing was carried out using peripheral blood. This TCR came from a man under 40 with active or convalescent COVID-19. The chain has TRBV14 and TRBJ2-6, with TRBD2 as a possible D gene (5 bases). The CDR3 sequence is CASSEDPGRANVLTF. For the CDR3, the DNA is TGTGCCAGCAGTGAAGACCCGGGGAGGGCCAACGTCCTGACTTTC.